This TCR beta chain derives from a study of neoadjuvant anti-PD-1 for oral cavity cancer. Study at large: Most patients had three to four biweekly doses of 3 mg/kg nivolumab before resection.

V shed 5 bases and J 7 bases; nucleotides not matched to a gene: 7. Per germline, CDR1 ENHRY and CDR2 SYGVKD. CDR3 size: 14 residues. Blood libraries mostly used roughly 520 ng genomic DNA, six replicates each. Here immunoSEQ multiplex PCR was the method, and the copy in TCRdb shows in-frame clones only, minus some. The table lists around 20,000 clones, roughly three quarters of them singletons. This receptor was taken from a person aged 35-79 years with oral cavity squamous cell carcinoma. Here the sequenced sample was PBMCs, taken before nivolumab (anti-PD-1) treatment. V and J are TRBV10-3 and TRBJ1-2, with 10 bases that match TRBD1. The CDR3 region is CAISPGTGVGGYTF. CDR3 coding DNA: TGTGCCATCAGTCCCGGGACAGGGGTCGGTGGCTACACCTTC.